At least ten counts were recorded for the clone carrying this T cell receptor beta chain. Its specificity is unknown. Germline-derived CDR1 and CDR2 are MNHEY and SVGEGT. Trimming took off 0 bases at V and 9 bases at J, with 8 bases between the two ends. This CDR3 has 13 amino acids. This sample was taken from a study of identical twins. Study findings and constraints: Sharing of beta out-of-frame sequences by twins showed a weaker excess.

After template switching added a universal primer site, the resulting cDNA carried unique molecular identifiers. TCRdb independently ran MiXCR on the 5' RACE reads; one entry per CDR3 protein. This sample yields about 240,000 distinct CDR3 sequences, of which more than 9% are seen a single time; 10% belongs to the top ten. The specimen was memory T cells sorted from blood. The clonotype originates from a man in his forties or fifties in good health. This chain links TRBV6-2 or TRBV6-3 with TRBJ2-2; D ambiguous. In DNA, the CDR3 is TGTGCCAGCAGTTACTCCCGGTTCAGGGAGCTGTTTTTT. Amino acids: CASSYSRFRELFF.